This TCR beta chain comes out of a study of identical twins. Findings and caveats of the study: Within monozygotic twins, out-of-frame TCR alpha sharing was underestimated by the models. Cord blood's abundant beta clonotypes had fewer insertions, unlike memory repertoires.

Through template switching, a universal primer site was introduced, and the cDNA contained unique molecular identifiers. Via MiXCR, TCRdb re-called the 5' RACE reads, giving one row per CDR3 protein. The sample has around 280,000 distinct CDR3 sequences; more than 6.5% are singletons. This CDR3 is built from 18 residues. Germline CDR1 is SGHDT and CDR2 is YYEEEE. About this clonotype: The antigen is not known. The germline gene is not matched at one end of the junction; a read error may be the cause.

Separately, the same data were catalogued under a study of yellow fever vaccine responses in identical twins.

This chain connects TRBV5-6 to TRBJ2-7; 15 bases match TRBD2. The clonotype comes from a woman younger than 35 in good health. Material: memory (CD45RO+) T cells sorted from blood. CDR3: CGSSLAGLAGGSSYEQYF. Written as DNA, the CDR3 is TGTGGCAGCAGCTTGGCCGGACTAGCGGGAGGGAGCTCCTACGAGCAGTACTTC.